The present TCR beta chain was sequenced within a study of radiotherapy plus CTLA-4 blockade in lung cancer. Looked up from germline, CDR1 is KGHSY and CDR2 is FQNENV. This CDR3 is built from 13 residues. V gave up 2 bases and J gave up 2 bases, with 7 bases separating them. Here immunoSEQ multiplex PCR was the method, and the copy in TCRdb shows in-frame clones only, minus some. Here the sample spans about 94,000 clones, 82% being singletons. Here the sequenced sample was peripheral blood, taken from a patient treated with radiotherapy plus ipilimumab. This sequence originates from a human donor with non-small cell lung cancer that progressed on radiotherapy plus ipilimumab. The chain uses TRBV16 and TRBJ2-7; D may be TRBD1 (6 bases). In nucleotides, the CDR3 is TGTGCCAGCAGCCAACAGGGGACCTACGAGCAGTACTTC. Protein product: CASSQQGTYEQYF.